The TCR beta chain described here comes from a study of cytomegalovirus exposure and HLA in healthy donors. This clone was counted once. Its antigen is unknown. This CDR3 spans 17 amino acids. The germline CDR1 and CDR2 sequences are SGHRS and YFSETQ. V was pared by 1 base and J by 4 bases, with 9 bases of the junction left unmatched. In the PCR, 60 Vbeta and 13 Jbeta primers were used. Data came from immunoSEQ multiplex PCR; TCRdb stores just in-frame clones and leaves some out. The top ten hold roughly 3.1% of the sample, which has about 130,000 clones, around 75% seen once. Study-level results: Among CMV-associated TCR beta chains, most appeared HLA-restricted in a later analysis.

This receptor was obtained from a man younger than 45 in good health and CMV-seronegative. V is TRBV5-1 and J is TRBJ2-3; 10 nucleotides align to TRBD2. The sample comprised PBMCs. CDR3 DNA sequence: TGCGCCAGCAGCTTGAGCCTGCTAGCGGGAGTCGCAGATACGCAGTATTTT. Its translation: CASSLSLLAGVADTQYF.